This is a list of T cell receptor beta chains from one sample in a study of regulatory T cells in long-lasting Graves disease. TCRdb recomputed calls from the multiplex PCR reads with MiXCR, one row per CDR3 protein. The sample carries just over 600,000 distinct CDR3 sequences, roughly 15% recorded once. These data also formed part of another study, on T cells in Graves' hyperthyroidism and ophthalmopathy.

This material consisted of peripheral blood mononuclear cells (PBMCs), taken at new diagnosis, from a patient treated with antithyroid drugs. These receptors all come from a woman aged 25 to 39 with Graves disease. Each CDR3 is given without its conserved first and last residue. The order of the fields is V gene, J gene, CDR3 protein.

V gene: TRBV28; J gene: TRBJ1-1; CDR3 protein: ASSLYPGNTEAF
V gene: TRBV4-1; J gene: TRBJ2-7; CDR3 protein: ASSPGTGADEQY
V gene: TRBV20-1; J gene: TRBJ1-3; CDR3 protein: SASLNRDSGNTIY
V gene: TRBV2; J gene: TRBJ2-1; CDR3 protein: ASSDNSRNEQF
V gene: TRBV6-2/TRBV6-3; J gene: TRBJ2-2; CDR3 protein: ASSYSRGLAGITGELF
V gene: TRBV12-3/TRBV12-4; J gene: TRBJ2-5; CDR3 protein: AIRRGETQY
V gene: TRBV7-9; J gene: TRBJ1-3; CDR3 protein: ASSPTLSASGNTIY
V gene: TRBV2; J gene: TRBJ2-7; CDR3 protein: ASAGQGVHEQY
V gene: TRBV15; J gene: TRBJ2-7; CDR3 protein: ATSRPKPGTGSYEQY
V gene: TRBV15; J gene: TRBJ1-2; CDR3 protein: ATSRGTGANYGYT
V gene: TRBV5-1; J gene: TRBJ2-3; CDR3 protein: ASRDSTDTQY
V gene: TRBV20-1; J gene: TRBJ2-1; CDR3 protein: SAGTLPNGEQF
V gene: TRBV28; J gene: TRBJ1-2; CDR3 protein: ASSLPIQDGYT
V gene: TRBV2; J gene: TRBJ1-1; CDR3 protein: ASSINRNTEAF
V gene: TRBV7-9; J gene: TRBJ2-1; CDR3 protein: ASSSEIGLQAYNEQF
V gene: TRBV6-2/TRBV6-3; J gene: TRBJ2-2; CDR3 protein: ASSSQAQSNTGELF
V gene: TRBV18; J gene: TRBJ2-2; CDR3 protein: ASSPKSTGELF
V gene: TRBV28; J gene: TRBJ1-5; CDR3 protein: ASRPLDRGLQPQH
V gene: TRBV28; J gene: TRBJ2-7; CDR3 protein: ASSSISGGSSYEQY
V gene: TRBV12-3/TRBV12-4; J gene: TRBJ1-3; CDR3 protein: ASNGGGNTIY
V gene: TRBV27; J gene: TRBJ2-1; CDR3 protein: ASSPEQTSSYNEQF
V gene: TRBV2; J gene: TRBJ2-5; CDR3 protein: ASSVGRIETQY
V gene: TRBV7-2; J gene: TRBJ1-2; CDR3 protein: ASSPRRGGGSNYGYT
V gene: TRBV27; J gene: TRBJ2-5; CDR3 protein: ASKGRGLQETQY
V gene: TRBV3-1; J gene: TRBJ2-1; CDR3 protein: ASSQVQGNEQF
V gene: TRBV20-1; J gene: TRBJ1-4; CDR3 protein: SARFGAVGEKLF
V gene: TRBV24-1; J gene: TRBJ2-1; CDR3 protein: ATSDFQGGNEQF
V gene: TRBV6-1; J gene: TRBJ1-4; CDR3 protein: ASRDRATNEKLF
V gene: TRBV20-1; J gene: TRBJ2-1; CDR3 protein: SASGWEAGGEQF
V gene: TRBV2; J gene: TRBJ2-7; CDR3 protein: ASGNSYEQY
V gene: TRBV27; J gene: TRBJ2-3; CDR3 protein: ASSRDFGGTDTQY
V gene: TRBV29-1; J gene: TRBJ2-3; CDR3 protein: SVEQGVIDTQY
V gene: TRBV7-2; J gene: TRBJ2-5; CDR3 protein: ASSTRQGLAKTRY
V gene: TRBV6-2/TRBV6-3; J gene: TRBJ2-1; CDR3 protein: ASSYSKGTTHNEQF
V gene: TRBV6-1; J gene: TRBJ2-1; CDR3 protein: ASSPPAGYSSYNEQF
V gene: TRBV18; J gene: TRBJ1-5; CDR3 protein: ASSPLPQGDRPQH
V gene: TRBV5-1; J gene: TRBJ2-1; CDR3 protein: ASSLVRAEQF
V gene: TRBV6-1; J gene: TRBJ1-6; CDR3 protein: ASSLDRGDNSPLH
V gene: TRBV14; J gene: TRBJ1-1; CDR3 protein: ASSQVRGEAF
V gene: TRBV10-3; J gene: TRBJ2-1; CDR3 protein: AISESQGPGVDEQF
V gene: TRBV20-1; J gene: TRBJ2-5; CDR3 protein: SAQDGNQETQY
V gene: TRBV7-9; J gene: TRBJ2-7; CDR3 protein: ASSLVLSHEQY
V gene: TRBV7-7; J gene: TRBJ2-7; CDR3 protein: ASTLGGRTYEQY
V gene: TRBV30; J gene: TRBJ2-3; CDR3 protein: AWRAGRANGADTQY
V gene: TRBV6-5; J gene: TRBJ1-3; CDR3 protein: ASSYSNKLTSGNTIY
V gene: TRBV7-2; J gene: -; CDR3 protein: ASGEQGAQETQY
V gene: TRBV6-1; J gene: TRBJ1-5; CDR3 protein: ASSEGQGFSQPQH